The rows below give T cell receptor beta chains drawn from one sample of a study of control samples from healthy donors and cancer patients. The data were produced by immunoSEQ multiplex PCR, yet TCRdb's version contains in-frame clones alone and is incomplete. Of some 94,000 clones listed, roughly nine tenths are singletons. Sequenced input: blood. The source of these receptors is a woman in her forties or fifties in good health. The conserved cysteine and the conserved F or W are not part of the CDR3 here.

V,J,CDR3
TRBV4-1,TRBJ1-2,ASSQEQGENYGYT
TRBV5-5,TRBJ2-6,ASSPGDSRLSGANVLT
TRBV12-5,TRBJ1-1,ASGVTGSNTEAF
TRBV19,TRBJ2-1,ASREASGEGSNEQF
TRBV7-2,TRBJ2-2,ASSLSRTGELF
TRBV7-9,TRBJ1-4,ASSPEVLENEKLF
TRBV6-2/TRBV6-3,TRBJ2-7,ASSRQGYEQY
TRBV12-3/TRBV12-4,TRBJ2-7,ASSLTGEQY
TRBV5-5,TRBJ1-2,ASSLGADNFYGYT
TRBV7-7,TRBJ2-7,ASSPSGGEGEQY
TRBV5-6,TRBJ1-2,ASSLWDGGYT
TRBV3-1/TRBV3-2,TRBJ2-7,ASSQALAGSREQY
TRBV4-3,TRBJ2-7,ASSQGLSAGAYEQY
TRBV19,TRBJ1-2,ASTADGGYT
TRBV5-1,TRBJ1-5,ASSPDGQHNQPQH
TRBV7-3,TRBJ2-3,ASSLNLGLTDTQY
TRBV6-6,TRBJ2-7,ASGDATYEQY
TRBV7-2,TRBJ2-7,ASSLDRGRTYEQY
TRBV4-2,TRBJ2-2,ASSQGSGGTNTGELF
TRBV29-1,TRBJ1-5,SVSGGAGNQPQH
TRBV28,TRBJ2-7,ATKPTTGSSYEQY
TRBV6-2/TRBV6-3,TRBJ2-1,ASSSKGLAGGRYNEQF
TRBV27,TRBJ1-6,ASSFTGPGQGLHYNSPLH
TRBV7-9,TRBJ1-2,ASSLAPVRGSYGYT
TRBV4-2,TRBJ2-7,ASSQDLVGIGPYEQY
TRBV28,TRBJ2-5,ASSLSQETQY
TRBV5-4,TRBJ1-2,ASSFGTQDYGYT
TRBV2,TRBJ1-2,ASERDRGGGYT
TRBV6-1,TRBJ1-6,ASSERTGDNSPLH
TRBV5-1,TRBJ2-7,ASSLGTGGLYEQY
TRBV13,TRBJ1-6,ASSLEPPGTNNSPLH
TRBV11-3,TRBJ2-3,ASSSSTPITDTQY